The rows below give T cell receptor beta chains drawn from one sample of a study of blood T cell repertoires in COVID-19. TCRdb's table, derived via immunoSEQ multiplex PCR, lists solely in-frame clones and lacks some. This sample yields about 240,000 clones, of which 80% to 85% are seen a single time; roughly 12% belongs to the top ten. The sample comprised peripheral blood. The origin of the receptors is an older woman with active or convalescent COVID-19. The CDR3 runs from the conserved cysteine through the conserved F or W. Each record gives: D gene, J gene, clone size, V gene, CDR3 protein, CDR3 DNA. A D gene is named only where the DNA matches it firmly. The size entry is marked missing in some rows and otherwise reads once, few, many or a size class.

. TRBJ2-2 once TRBV7-9 CASSLGTSNTGELFF TGTGCCAGCAGCTTAGGGACTTCGAACACCGGGGAGCTGTTTTTT
. TRBJ1-6 . TRBV2 CASSGQGIRSPLHF TGTGCCAGCAGTGGGCAGGGGATCCGCTCACCCCTCCACTTT
TRBD1 TRBJ2-2 . TRBV5-1 CASSLAGTGGADGELFF TGCGCCAGCAGCTTGGCCGGGACAGGGGGCGCGGACGGGGAGCTGTTTTTT
. TRBJ1-2 . TRBV6-2/TRBV6-3 CASSYSGTPYGYTF TGTGCCAGCAGTTACTCCGGGACACCCTATGGCTACACCTTC
. TRBJ1-2 few TRBV20-1 CSAPGVYGYTF TGCAGTGCTCCAGGGGTTTATGGCTACACCTTC
. TRBJ2-5 few TRBV9 CASSVVPKETQYF TGTGCCAGCAGCGTAGTCCCCAAAGAGACCCAGTACTTC
TRBD1 TRBJ2-3 . TRBV2 CASKQGASDTQYF TGTGCCAGCAAACAGGGGGCTAGTGATACGCAGTATTTT
TRBD2 TRBJ2-4 . TRBV10-2 CARTSGGRSIAKNIQYF TGCGCCAGAACTAGCGGGGGCCGTTCAATAGCCAAAAACATTCAGTACTTC
TRBD1 TRBJ1-2 . TRBV5-6 CASSLNRGVGGYTF TGTGCCAGCAGCTTAAACAGGGGTGTGGGGGGCTACACCTTC
. TRBJ1-5 . TRBV19 CASRSRVNQPQHF TGTGCCAGTAGGTCCCGGGTCAATCAGCCCCAGCATTTT
. TRBJ1-3 . TRBV7-9 CASSPYSGNTIYF TGTGCCAGCAGTCCCTACAGCGGAAACACCATATATTTT
. TRBJ2-7 . TRBV7-9 CASGVGGKSYEQYF TGTGCCAGCGGGGTAGGCGGGAAGTCCTACGAGCAGTACTTC
. TRBJ1-2 few TRBV12-3/TRBV12-4 CASSLGLHYGYTF TGTGCCAGCAGCTTAGGACTCCACTATGGCTACACCTTC
TRBD2 TRBJ2-7 . TRBV7-2 CASSLAPRTSGYEQYF TGTGCCAGCAGCTTAGCGCCCCGGACTAGTGGCTACGAGCAGTACTTC
. TRBJ1-5 . TRBV2 CASSEGRGRGQPQHF TGTGCCAGCTCAGAGGGGAGGGGAAGAGGGCAGCCCCAGCATTTT
. TRBJ2-2 . TRBV3-1/TRBV3-2 CASSLQGLNTGELFF TGTGCCAGCAGCCTTCAGGGCCTGAACACCGGGGAGCTGTTTTTT
TRBD2 TRBJ2-1 . TRBV7-2 CASSAAGAAYNEQFF TGTGCCAGCAGCGCAGCGGGGGCCGCCTACAATGAGCAGTTCTTC
TRBD2 TRBJ2-3 . TRBV18 CASSPTAGGPVDTQYF TGTGCCAGCTCACCAACGGCGGGGGGGCCGGTAGATACGCAGTATTTT
TRBD2 TRBJ2-3 . TRBV6-5 CASSGSGGSSDTQYF TGTGCCAGCAGCGGGTCGGGGGGTAGTTCAGATACGCAGTATTTT
TRBD2 TRBJ2-6 . TRBV5-4 CASSLGLAGVVGANVLTF TGTGCCAGCAGCTTGGGCCTAGCGGGGGTGGTAGGGGCCAACGTCCTGACTTTC
TRBD1 TRBJ1-2 few TRBV19 CASSPTGDLYGYTF TGTGCCAGTAGTCCGACAGGGGACCTCTATGGCTACACCTTC
. TRBJ2-1 once TRBV12-3/TRBV12-4 CASSPREDRNLFF TGTGCCAGCAGCCCTAGGGAGGACAGGAACCTGTTCTTC
. TRBJ1-6 . TRBV4-1 CASSPPSGLSPLHF TGCGCCAGCAGCCCCCCGTCAGGACTATCACCCCTCCACTTT
. TRBJ2-3 . TRBV14 CASGSVSDTQYF TGTGCCAGCGGTAGTGTATCAGATACGCAGTATTTT
. TRBJ2-7 few TRBV11-2 CASSPRLYSYEQYF TGTGCCAGCAGCCCCAGACTATACTCCTACGAGCAGTACTTC
. TRBJ2-6 once TRBV5-8 CASSLAGRSSGANVLTF TGTGCCAGCAGCTTGGCAGGGCGAAGCTCTGGGGCCAACGTCCTGACTTTC
TRBD1 TRBJ1-3 . TRBV19 CASSSGQGANTIYF TGTGCCAGTAGTTCGGGACAGGGGGCGAACACCATATATTTT
TRBD1 TRBJ1-4 once TRBV2 CASSAQGQGDEKLFF TGTGCCAGCAGTGCCCAGGGACAGGGGGATGAAAAACTGTTTTTT
. TRBJ2-2 . TRBV5-1 CASSLALQGGTGELFF TGCGCCAGCAGCTTGGCCCTACAGGGTGGCACCGGGGAGCTGTTTTTT
. TRBJ1-4 . TRBV7-2 CASSRATNEKLFF TGTGCCAGCAGCCGGGCAACTAATGAAAAACTGTTTTTT
. TRBJ2-7 few TRBV7-9 CASSSGTGGGYEQYF TGTGCCAGCAGCTCCGGAACAGGGGGAGGGTACGAGCAGTACTTC
TRBD1 TRBJ1-2 . TRBV28 CASHRGNYGYTF TGTGCCAGCCACAGGGGCAACTATGGCTACACCTTC
TRBD2 TRBJ2-5 . TRBV5-4 CASSRSGGAQETQYF TGTGCCAGCAGCCGTAGCGGGGGGGCACAAGAGACCCAGTACTTC
TRBD2 TRBJ2-7 . TRBV5-1 CASSFSGDSYEQYF TGCGCCAGCAGCTTTAGCGGGGACTCCTACGAGCAGTACTTC
. TRBJ1-2 . TRBV3-1/TRBV3-2 CASSRGAFYGYTF TGTGCCAGCAGTCGGGGGGCTTTTTATGGCTACACCTTC
TRBD1 TRBJ2-7 few TRBV4-1 CASSQPPGQGTYEQYF TGCGCCAGCAGCCAACCGCCGGGACAGGGTACATACGAGCAGTACTTC